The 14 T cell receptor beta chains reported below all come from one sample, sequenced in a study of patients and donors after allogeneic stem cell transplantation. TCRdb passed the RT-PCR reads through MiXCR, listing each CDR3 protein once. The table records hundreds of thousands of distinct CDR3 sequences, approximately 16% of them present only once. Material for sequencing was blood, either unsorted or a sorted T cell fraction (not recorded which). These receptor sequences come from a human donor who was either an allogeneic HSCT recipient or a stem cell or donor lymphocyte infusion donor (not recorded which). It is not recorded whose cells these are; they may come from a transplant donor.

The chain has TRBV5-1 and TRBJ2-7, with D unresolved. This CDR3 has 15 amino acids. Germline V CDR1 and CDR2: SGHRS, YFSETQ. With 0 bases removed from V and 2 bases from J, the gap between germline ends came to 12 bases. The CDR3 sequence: CASSLVAGVTYEQYF. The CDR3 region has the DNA TGCGCCAGCAGCTTGGTCGCAGGTGTAACCTACGAGCAGTACTTC.

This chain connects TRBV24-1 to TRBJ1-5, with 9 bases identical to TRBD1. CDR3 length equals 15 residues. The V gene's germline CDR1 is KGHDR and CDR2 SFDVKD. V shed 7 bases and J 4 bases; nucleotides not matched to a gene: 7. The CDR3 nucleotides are TGTGCCACCAGCCGGGGGACAGGGCGGAATCAGCCCCAGCATTTT. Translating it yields CATSRGTGRNQPQHF.

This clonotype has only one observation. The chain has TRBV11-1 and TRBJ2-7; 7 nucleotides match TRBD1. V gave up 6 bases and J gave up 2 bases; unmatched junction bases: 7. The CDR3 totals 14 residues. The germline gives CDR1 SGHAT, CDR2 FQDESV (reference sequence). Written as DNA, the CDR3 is TGTGCCAGCAGTTCGAGGACAGGACCCTACGAGCAGTACTTC. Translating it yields CASSSRTGPYEQYF.

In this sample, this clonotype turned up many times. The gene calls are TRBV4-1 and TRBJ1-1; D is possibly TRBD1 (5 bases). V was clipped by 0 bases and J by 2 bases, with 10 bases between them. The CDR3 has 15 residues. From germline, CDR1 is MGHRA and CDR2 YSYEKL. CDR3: CASSQDPGRNTEAFF. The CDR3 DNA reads TGCGCCAGCAGCCAAGATCCAGGGCGAAACACTGAAGCTTTCTTT.

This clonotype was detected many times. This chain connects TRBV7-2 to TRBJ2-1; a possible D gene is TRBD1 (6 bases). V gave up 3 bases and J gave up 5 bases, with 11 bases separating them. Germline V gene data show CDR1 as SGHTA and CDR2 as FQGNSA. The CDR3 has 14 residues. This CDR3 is CASSLEQGHNEQFF. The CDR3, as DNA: TGTGCCAGCAGCTTGGAACAGGGACACAATGAGCAGTTCTTC.

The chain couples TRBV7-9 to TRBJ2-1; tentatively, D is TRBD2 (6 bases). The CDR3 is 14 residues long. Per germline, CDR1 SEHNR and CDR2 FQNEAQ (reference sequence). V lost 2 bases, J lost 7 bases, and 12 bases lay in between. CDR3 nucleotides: TGTGCCAGCAGCTTAAGGAAGGCGGGAAATGAGCAGTTCTTC. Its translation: CASSLRKAGNEQFF.

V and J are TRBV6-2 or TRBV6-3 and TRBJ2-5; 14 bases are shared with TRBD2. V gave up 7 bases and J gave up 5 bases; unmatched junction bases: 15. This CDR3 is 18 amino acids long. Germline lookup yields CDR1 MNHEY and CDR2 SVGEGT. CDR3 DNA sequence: TGTGCCAGCAACCGTCCCGGGACTAGCGGGGGTCCGAGGGAGACCCAGTACTTC. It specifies CASNRPGTSGGPRETQYF.

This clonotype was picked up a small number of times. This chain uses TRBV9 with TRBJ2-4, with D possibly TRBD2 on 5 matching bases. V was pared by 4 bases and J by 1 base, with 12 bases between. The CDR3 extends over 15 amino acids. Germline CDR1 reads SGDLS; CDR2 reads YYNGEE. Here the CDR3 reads CASSSRDFAKNIQYF. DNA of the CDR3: TGTGCCAGCAGCTCGAGGGATTTTGCCAAAAACATTCAGTACTTC. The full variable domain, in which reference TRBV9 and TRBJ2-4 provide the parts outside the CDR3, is DSGVTQTPKHLITATGQRVTLRCSPRSGDLSVYWYQQSLDQGLQFLIQYYNGEERAKGNILERFSAQQFPDLHSELNLSSLELGDSALYFCASSSRDFAKNIQYFGAGTRLSVL.

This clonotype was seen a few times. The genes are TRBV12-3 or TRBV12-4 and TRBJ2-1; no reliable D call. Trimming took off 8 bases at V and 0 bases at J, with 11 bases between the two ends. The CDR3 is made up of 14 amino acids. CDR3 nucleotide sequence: TGTGCCAGCTCATCCTCCAGCTCCTACAATGAGCAGTTCTTC. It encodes CASSSSSSYNEQFF.

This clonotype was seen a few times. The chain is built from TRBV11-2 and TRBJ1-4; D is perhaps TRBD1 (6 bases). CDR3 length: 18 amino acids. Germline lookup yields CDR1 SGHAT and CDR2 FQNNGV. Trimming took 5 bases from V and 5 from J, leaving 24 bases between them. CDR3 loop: CASSLPGTTQISNEKLFF. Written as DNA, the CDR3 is TGTGCCAGCAGCCTGCCCGGGACAACTCAGATCTCGAATGAAAAACTGTTTTTT.

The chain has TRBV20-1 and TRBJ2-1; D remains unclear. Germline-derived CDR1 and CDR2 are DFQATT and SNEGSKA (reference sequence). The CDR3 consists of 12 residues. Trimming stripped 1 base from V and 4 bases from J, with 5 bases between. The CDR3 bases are TGCAGTGCTAGAGGAGCGTACAATGAGCAGTTCTTC. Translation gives CSARGAYNEQFF.

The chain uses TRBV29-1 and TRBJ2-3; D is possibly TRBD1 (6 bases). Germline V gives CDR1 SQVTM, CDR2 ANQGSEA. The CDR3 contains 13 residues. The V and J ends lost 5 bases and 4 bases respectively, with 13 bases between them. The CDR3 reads CSVPPTGSDTQYF. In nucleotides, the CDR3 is TGCAGCGTTCCACCCACAGGGTCAGATACGCAGTATTTT.

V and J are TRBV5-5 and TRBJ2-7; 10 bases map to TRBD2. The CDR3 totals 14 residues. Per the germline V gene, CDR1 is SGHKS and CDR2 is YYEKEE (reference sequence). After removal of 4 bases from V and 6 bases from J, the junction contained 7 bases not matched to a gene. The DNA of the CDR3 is TGTGCCAGCAGCCCAGATCTAGCGGGAGTCGAGCAGTACTTC. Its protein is CASSPDLAGVEQYF.

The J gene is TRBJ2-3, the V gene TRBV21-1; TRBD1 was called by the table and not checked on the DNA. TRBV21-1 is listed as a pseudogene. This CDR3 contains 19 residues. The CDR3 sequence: CASSSIRPPGDRGTDTQYF. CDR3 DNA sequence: TGTGCCAGCAGCTCCATTAGGCCGCCAGGGGATAGGGGCACAGATACGCAGTATTTT.